The 8 T cell receptor beta chains below were found in one sample sequenced in a study of T cell repertoires in cytomegalovirus infection. TCRdb reprocessed the reads via MiXCR and lists one record per CDR3 protein. The sample contains 200,000 or so distinct CDR3 sequences, 28% of which appear only once. Sequencing used PBMCs. The receptors derive from a human donor in good health (CMV status not recorded). Some clones in this sample may be carry-over from other donors' samples.

Details on this clonotype: A read error is possible here, since a much larger clone lies one base away. V gene TRBV12-3 or TRBV12-4 combines with J gene TRBJ1-1; tentative D call: TRBD1 (6 bases). The V end was cut by 6 bases, the J end by 4 bases, with 15 bases between. The CDR3 runs 14 residues. The CDR3 DNA reads as TGTGCCAGCAGGTGGAGGGGGGCTATCACTGAAGCTTTCTTT. Encoded protein: CASRWRGAITEAFF.

In its sample, this clonotype was seen a few times. The V and J genes are TRBV7-2 and TRBJ2-1; D call uncertain. This CDR3 region has 15 residues. Per germline, CDR1 SGHTA and CDR2 FQGNSA. V lost 1 base to trimming and J lost 6 bases, with 13 bases between them. The CDR3 loop reads CASSLEGGAFNEQFF. The CDR3 DNA reads as TGTGCCAGCAGCTTAGAGGGCGGCGCTTTCAATGAGCAGTTCTTC.

V gene TRBV19 combines with J gene TRBJ1-1, with no clear D. Germline assignment: CDR1 LNHDA and CDR2 SQIVND (reference sequence). Trimming took off 2 bases at V and 0 bases at J, with 4 bases between the two ends. The length of the CDR3 is 13 residues. CDR3 region: CASSIFMNTEAFF. The DNA for the CDR3 is TGTGCCAGTAGTATATTTATGAACACTGAAGCTTTCTTT. Full variable domain (rest looked up from reference TRBV19 and TRBJ1-1): DGGITQSPKYLFRKEGQNVTLSCEQNLNHDAMYWYRQDPGQGLRLIYYSQIVNDFQKGDIAEGYSVSREKKESFPLTVTSAQKNPTAFYLCASSIFMNTEAFFGQGTRLTVV.

This clonotype appeared a few times. The rearrangement links TRBV12-3 or TRBV12-4 to TRBJ2-7, with D possibly TRBD2 on 6 matching bases. This CDR3 spans 15 amino acids. V was pared by 5 bases and J by 3 bases, with 17 bases between. CDR3 region: CASSLDGGNGYEQYF. The CDR3 region has the DNA TGTGCCAGCAGTCTCGACGGAGGGAATGGCTACGAGCAGTACTTC.

The chain couples TRBV20-1 to TRBJ2-1; 11 nucleotides agree with TRBD1. The CDR3 sequence is 16 residues long. The J segment lost 8 bases and the V segment lost 7 bases, leaving 16 bases of the junction unmatched. CDR1 is DFQATT, CDR2 SNEGSKA, per germline (reference sequence). The CDR3 sequence is CSVPIPGTGGRDEQFF. The CDR3 nucleotides are TGCAGTGTTCCGATCCCTGGGACAGGGGGTCGGGATGAGCAGTTCTTC.

This chain uses TRBV5-1 with TRBJ2-1; weak D call: TRBD1 (5 bases). Germline V gene data show CDR1 as SGHRS and CDR2 as YFSETQ. Between the trimmed V and J ends, which lost 4 bases and 6 bases, there was a span of 17 bases. This CDR3 is built from 15 residues. The CDR3 sequence: CASSPDRNRLNEQFF. The CDR3 DNA follows: TGCGCCAGCAGCCCCGACAGAAACCGCCTCAATGAGCAGTTCTTC.

Concerning this clonotype: A much larger clone differs from this one at a single base, so this may be a read error. The chain carries TRBV7-2 and TRBJ1-5; tentatively, D is TRBD1 (5 bases). The V gene's germline CDR1 is SGHTA and CDR2 FQGNSA. V was shortened by 5 bases and J by 5 bases, with 10 bases between the two germline ends. The CDR3 extends over 13 amino acids. The DNA for the CDR3 is TGTGCCAGCAGCCCGGGGACCTATCAGCCCCAGCATTTT. Translating gives CASSPGTYQPQHF.

This chain joins TRBV6-6 and TRBJ1-6; D might be TRBD1 (6 bases). Trimming left V 0 bases short and J 8 bases short, with 14 bases between. Germline-derived CDR1 and CDR2 are MNHNY and SVGAGI (reference sequence). The CDR3 extends over 16 amino acids. CDR3 amino acids: CASSYSRGATDSPLHF. The CDR3 region has the DNA TGTGCCAGCAGTTACTCGAGGGGGGCTACGGATTCACCCCTCCACTTT.